The clone carrying this TCR beta chain was detected once. This entry is derived from a study of cytomegalovirus exposure and HLA in healthy donors. Trimming stripped 4 bases from V and 4 bases from J, with 17 bases between. CDR1 is MGHRA, CDR2 YSYEKL, per germline. The CDR3 covers 15 residues. The data were produced by immunoSEQ multiplex PCR, yet TCRdb's version contains in-frame clones alone and is incomplete. The sample records roughly 350,000 clones, more than 80% being singletons. The TCR was taken from a woman under 30 in good health and CMV-seronegative. Sequenced sample: PBMCs. The chain recombines TRBV4-1 with TRBJ2-7; no definite D call. CDR3 in amino acids: CASSPILGGEYEQYF. Written as DNA, the CDR3 is TGCGCCAGCAGCCCCATTCTAGGCGGCGAATACGAGCAGTACTTC.